The entry below gives a single T cell receptor beta chain sequence along with its context. The antigen remains unidentified. The sample belongs to a study of cytomegalovirus exposure and HLA in healthy donors. Study background: A prior study identified approximately 110 million unique TCR beta sequences from about 180 million T cells.

Amplification used 60 Vbeta primers and 13 Jbeta primers. Generated by immunoSEQ multiplex PCR, the TCRdb table keeps only in-frame clones and is missing some. The table shows over 100,000 clones, with under 70% occurring only once. Study outcomes and limitations: A few V segments could not be told apart, such as TRBV6-2 and TRBV6-3, and were left out. The likely explanation for a cluster of highly shared sequence variants was sequencing artifact.

The CDR3 extends over 16 amino acids. Per the germline V gene, CDR1 is MGHRA and CDR2 is YSYEKL. The trim removed 4 bases at V and 1 base at J, leaving 7 bases unmatched. The chain employs TRBV4-1 and TRBJ2-3, with 8 nucleotides matching TRBD2. This sequence originates from a man aged 25 to 40 in good health and CMV-seropositive. Sequencing was done on a sample of PBMCs. CDR3 loop: CASSRFGGAGTDTQYF. For the CDR3, the DNA is TGCGCCAGCAGCCGTTTCGGGGGGGCCGGCACAGATACGCAGTATTTT.